The 14 T cell receptor beta chains presented below share a single source sample, sequenced in a study of blood T cell repertoires in COVID-19. The repertoire was sequenced with immunoSEQ multiplex PCR; TCRdb's copy has only in-frame clones and lacks some. The data hold around 330,000 clones, with about 87% observed a single time. The sequencing sample was made of peripheral blood. These receptors all stem from a woman aged 25 to 39 with COVID-19, enrolled during active disease.

V and J are TRBV4-2 and TRBJ1-1, with TRBD1 as a possible D gene (6 bases). V was shortened by 1 base and J by 1 base, with 16 bases between the two germline ends. This CDR3 is built from 17 residues. Germline V CDR1 and CDR2: LGHNA, YNFKEQ. The CDR3 nucleotides are TGTGCCAGCAGCCAAGTAGGACGGGGGGCGACGAACACTGAAGCTTTCTTT. Protein: CASSQVGRGATNTEAFF.

The rearrangement links TRBV20-1 to TRBJ1-2; D ambiguous. CDR1 is DFQATT, CDR2 SNEGSKA, per germline (reference sequence). The CDR3 totals 11 residues. The V end was cut by 2 bases, the J end by 7 bases, with 8 bases between. CDR3 nucleotides: TGCAGTGCTAGACCGGGAGCTGGCTACACCTTC. It is translated as CSARPGAGYTF.

This clone was seen only a few times. The chain couples TRBV27 to TRBJ1-5, with TRBD1 matching over 8 bases. Germline CDR1 is MNHEY and CDR2 is SMNVEV (reference sequence). This CDR3 contains 16 residues. Germline trimming cut 2 bases from V and 3 bases from J; bases unmatched to any gene: 6. Here the CDR3 reads CASSLGTGGANQPQHF. CDR3 nucleotide sequence: TGTGCCAGCAGTTTAGGGACAGGCGGGGCCAATCAGCCCCAGCATTTT.

V and J are TRBV13 and TRBJ1-2; 8 nucleotides match TRBD1. With 4 bases clipped from V and 8 bases from J, the junction kept 6 bases outside the gene matches. The CDR3 is 13 amino acids. Germline CDR1 reads PRHDT; CDR2 reads FYEKMQ (reference sequence). The CDR3 sequence: CASSSPTGVGYTF. CDR3 bases: TGTGCCAGCAGCTCCCCGACAGGGGTCGGCTACACCTTC.

The chain couples TRBV27 to TRBJ2-2; 9 bases match TRBD1. CDR3 length: 16 amino acids. Looked up from germline, CDR1 is MNHEY and CDR2 is SMNVEV (reference sequence). V shed 4 bases and J 2 bases; nucleotides not matched to a gene: 5. This chain's CDR3 is CASSSPGQGNTGELFF. The DNA for the CDR3 is TGTGCCAGCAGTTCGCCGGGACAGGGTAACACCGGGGAGCTGTTTTTT.

The chain combines TRBV11-3 with TRBJ1-2, with D unclear. This CDR3 is built from 13 residues. V lost 5 bases and J 4 bases, leaving 11 bases between the germline ends. Germline assignment: CDR1 SGHNT and CDR2 YENEEA. In DNA form, the CDR3 reads TGTGCCAGCAGCCCTCCCGCCGGCTATGGCTACACCTTC. It yields the protein CASSPPAGYGYTF.

This rearrangement joins TRBV4-3 to TRBJ1-1; 10 nucleotides align to TRBD1. The CDR3 runs to 17 residues. J lost 1 base, V lost 2 bases, and 7 bases had no gene match. In germline, CDR1 is LGHNA, CDR2 YSLEER. CDR3 amino acids: CASSQSDRGLSNTEAFF. The CDR3 nucleotides read TGCGCCAGCAGCCAATCAGACAGGGGGCTATCGAACACTGAAGCTTTCTTT.

This clone was recorded a few times. V usage is TRBV19 and J usage is TRBJ1-3; no definite D call. The germline V gene encodes CDR1 LNHDA and CDR2 SQIVND (reference sequence). The CDR3 spans 16 residues. Trimming cost V 10 bases and J 0 bases, with 19 bases left between them. Here the CDR3 DNA reads TGTGCCACCCTAGACGGAATTAGCCGCTCTGGAAACACCATATATTTT. This gives the protein CATLDGISRSGNTIYF.

J is TRBJ1-5 and V is TRBV4-1; TRBD1 is a possible D gene (6 bases). CDR1 is MGHRA, CDR2 YSYEKL, per germline. The CDR3 runs 15 residues. V lost 6 bases to trimming and J lost 0 bases, with 12 bases between them. The CDR3, as DNA: TGCGCCAGCAGACAGGGCCCTTATAGCAATCAGCCCCAGCATTTT. Residues: CASRQGPYSNQPQHF.

The chain joins TRBV7-2 to TRBJ1-5; D call uncertain. The CDR3 contains 13 residues. The germline gives CDR1 SGHTA, CDR2 FQGNSA. The V end was cut by 4 bases, the J end by 9 bases, with 13 bases between. Written as DNA, the CDR3 is TGTGCCAGCAGCTCCGTCCTCGAGGGGCCCCAGCATTTT. This translates into CASSSVLEGPQHF.

The genes are TRBV7-2 and TRBJ1-5; a possible D gene is TRBD1 (6 bases). The CDR3 loop spans 16 amino acids. Germline assignment: CDR1 SGHTA and CDR2 FQGNSA. V gave up 1 base and J gave up 4 bases, with 14 bases separating them. The CDR3 DNA follows: TGTGCCAGCAGCTTAGAAACAGGGTTAAGAAATCAGCCCCAGCATTTT. It yields the protein CASSLETGLRNQPQHF. The full variable domain, rest sourced from reference TRBV7-2 and TRBJ1-5, is GAGVSQSPSNKVTEKGKDVELRCDPISGHTALYWYRQSLGQGLEFLIYFQGNSAPDKSGLPSDRFSAERTGGSVSTLTIQRTQQEDSAVYLCASSLETGLRNQPQHFGDGTRLSIL.

This clone occurred a few times. The CDR3 reads CASSQQTGSSYNSPLHF. As DNA, the CDR3 is TGCGCCAGCAGCCAGCAGACAGGGAGCTCCTATAATTCACCCCTCCACTTT. V and J are TRBV4-3 and TRBJ1-6; 7 bases are shared with TRBD1. Germline trimming cut 3 bases from V and 0 bases from J; bases unmatched to any gene: 5. The CDR3 length is 17 residues. In germline, CDR1 is LGHNA, CDR2 YSLEER.

This chain uses TRBV5-1 with TRBJ1-2; 9 positions match TRBD1. Unmatched junction bases numbered 6, after V lost 4 bases and J lost 2 bases. This CDR3 spans 15 amino acids. Germline V gene lookup returns CDR1 SGHRS and CDR2 YFSETQ. The CDR3 region is CASSLGTGSNYGYTF. CDR3 in DNA: TGCGCCAGCAGCCTCGGGACAGGGAGCAACTATGGCTACACCTTC.

The chain combines TRBV7-2 with TRBJ1-2; D unresolved. V was cut by 3 bases and J by 4 bases, with 9 bases left in between. CDR1 is SGHTA and CDR2 is FQGNSA in the germline V gene. The CDR3 contains 13 residues. The CDR3 coding sequence is TGTGCCAGCAGCTTCGGGGTCTCCTATGGCTACACCTTC. Its protein product is CASSFGVSYGYTF.